These 9 T cell receptor beta chains came from one sample sequenced in a study of shared clonotypes between healthy human individuals (dated by TCRdb to between 2020 and 2021). The library was made by the immunoSEQ multiplex PCR assay. TCRdb carries this immuneACCESS record with in-frame sequences only. Its versions omit some clonotypes, under half of them owing to an unresolved V gene in the studies checked, with the rest unexplained. The sample profile shows around 2,100,000 clones; about 95% of them were found once. The ten most abundant clones make up 1% to 1.5% of the sample. CD8 naive samples were obtained by positive selection for CCR7 among CD45RO-negative cells, yielding a CD45RA+CCR7+ population from which TemRA cells were excluded. The sample was naive CD8+ T cells sorted from blood. According to the study, the label for this sample's cell subset or site signals: CD45RA+CCR7+. The origin of the receptors is a man aged 18 to 29 in good health.

This chain uses TRBV5-4 with TRBJ1-3; D is unresolved. Trimming took 4 bases from V and 6 from J, leaving 14 bases between them. Germline values: CDR1 SGHNT, CDR2 YYREEE (reference sequence). The CDR3 covers 14 residues. CDR3 loop: CASSPGDLENTIYF. In nucleotides, the CDR3 is TGTGCCAGCAGCCCCGGGGATCTGGAAAACACCATATATTTT.

This CDR3 is CASSPGGLGHGYTF. The CDR3 region has the DNA TGTGCCAGCAGCCCGGGGGGGCTAGGCCATGGCTACACCTTC. The rearrangement uses TRBV27 and TRBJ1-2, with TRBD1 as a possible D gene (6 bases). Deletions cut 6 bases from V and 6 bases from J, with 17 bases between. This CDR3 has 14 amino acids. CDR1 and CDR2 from the germline V gene are MNHEY and SMNVEV (reference sequence).

J is TRBJ1-2 and V is TRBV12-1; the D call TRBD1 from the table was never checked on the DNA. TRBV12-1 is deemed a pseudogene. This CDR3 has 15 residues. The CDR3, as DNA: TGTGCCAGCAGCCCTGGACAGGGCAATAACTATGGCTACACCTTC. Amino acid sequence: CASSPGQGNNYGYTF.

This clone was counted once. The chain carries TRBV27 and TRBJ2-1; D gene ambiguous. Germline V gene sequence: CDR1 MNHEY, CDR2 SMNVEV (reference sequence). V lost 0 bases to trimming and J lost 0 bases, with 12 bases between them. CDR3 length: 17 residues. The CDR3 region is CASSLSFTRSSYNEQFF. The CDR3 DNA reads as TGTGCCAGCAGTTTATCTTTTACTCGGAGCTCCTACAATGAGCAGTTCTTC.

The chain links TRBV6-1 to TRBJ2-7, with D possibly matching TRBD2 (5 bases). CDR1 MNHNS and CDR2 SASEGT come from the germline V gene. Trimming took 5 bases from V and 3 from J, leaving 17 bases between them. CDR3 length: 15 residues. This CDR3 is CASSTRTGENYEQYF. As DNA, the CDR3 is TGTGCCAGCAGTACCCGGACTGGGGAAAACTACGAGCAGTACTTC.

The chain combines TRBV27 with TRBJ1-1, with TRBD1 matching over 8 bases. V trimming: 3 bases; J trimming: 7 bases; junction bases outside the gene matches: 4. From germline, CDR1 is MNHEY and CDR2 SMNVEV (reference sequence). There are 13 residues in the CDR3. The CDR3 coding sequence is TGTGCCAGCAGTTTGATCGGGACAGGTGAAGCTTTCTTT. Translation: CASSLIGTGEAFF.

This sequence joins TRBV27 and TRBJ2-5; TRBD1 or TRBD2 may be the D gene (5 bases each). CDR3 length: 15 residues. Germline CDR1 reads MNHEY; CDR2 reads SMNVEV (reference sequence). Trimming removed 6 bases from V and 11 bases from J, with 25 bases in between. CDR3 amino acids: CASSLLGQGVREQYF. The CDR3 DNA is TGTGCCAGCAGCCTTTTGGGGCAGGGAGTTAGGGAGCAGTACTTC.

Regarding this clone: Other DNA sequences from this sample encode an identical CDR3 as well. The V gene is TRBV7-2, the J gene TRBJ2-7; D gene ambiguous. This CDR3 region has 12 residues. CDR1 is SGHTA and CDR2 is FQGNSA in the germline V gene. V was clipped by 5 bases and J by 4 bases, with 9 bases between them. The CDR3 protein is CASSATGYEQYF. CDR3 nucleotides: TGTGCCAGCAGCGCCACCGGATACGAGCAGTACTTC.

V usage is TRBV7-9 and J usage is TRBJ1-5; TRBD1 is a possible D gene (5 bases). There are 17 residues in the CDR3. Germline CDR1 reads SEHNR; CDR2 reads FQNEAQ (reference sequence). With 2 bases removed from V and 0 bases from J, the gap between germline ends came to 14 bases. Here the CDR3 DNA reads TGTGCCAGCAGCTTAATCCAGGGCCCTTATAGCAATCAGCCCCAGCATTTT. This encodes CASSLIQGPYSNQPQHF.